These 10 T cell receptor beta chains share one sample of origin, sequenced in a study of blood T cell repertoires in COVID-19. Repertoires were generated with immunoSEQ multiplex PCR, while TCRdb's copy carries only in-frame clones and drops some. This table has approximately 200,000 clones, 75% to 90% appearing once. Sequencing was carried out using PBMCs or T cells enriched from blood (not recorded which). The source of these receptors is a woman between 25 and 40 years old who had been exposed to COVID-19.

The chain joins TRBV15 to TRBJ2-1, with 9 bases matching TRBD2. Germline V CDR1 and CDR2: LNHNV, YYDKDF (reference sequence). The CDR3 sequence is 20 residues long. V shed 5 bases, J shed 6 bases, and the junction held 23 bases outside the gene matches. CDR3 loop: CATSSHPLSGRPRGPNEQFF. The CDR3 DNA is TGTGCCACCAGCTCCCATCCGCTTAGCGGGAGACCCCGCGGGCCCAATGAGCAGTTCTTC. The variable domain in full, with the rest retrieved from reference TRBV15 and TRBJ2-1, is DAMVIQNPRYQVTQFGKPVTLSCSQTLNHNVMYWYQQKSSQAPKLLFHYYDKDFNNEADTPDNFQSRRPNTSFCFLDIRSPGLGDTAMYLCATSSHPLSGRPRGPNEQFFGPGTRLTVL.

Only one count was recorded for this clone. This chain connects TRBV30 to TRBJ1-2, with 7 bases matching TRBD1. The germline V gene has CDR1 GTSNPN and CDR2 SVGIG (reference sequence). The CDR3 loop spans 11 amino acids. The V and J ends lost 5 bases and 8 bases, in that order; junction bases with no gene match: 5. CDR3 coding DNA: TGTGCCTGGGACAGGGTTGGAGGCTACACCTTC. It encodes CAWDRVGGYTF.

The chain links TRBV18 to TRBJ2-2; no clear D. V lost 0 bases to trimming and J lost 3 bases, with 5 bases between them. The CDR3 consists of 14 residues. Germline V lookup: CDR1 KGHSH, CDR2 LQKENI. The CDR3 DNA reads TGTGCCAGCTCACCACCTCTCTACACCGGGGAGCTGTTTTTT. It translates to CASSPPLYTGELFF.

The chain uses TRBV29-1 and TRBJ2-4, with D possibly being TRBD1 (7 bases). V was trimmed by 7 bases and J by 7 bases, leaving 14 bases between them. Germline V gene sequence: CDR1 SQVTM, CDR2 ANQGSEA. This CDR3 spans 12 amino acids. This chain's CDR3 is CSGRDSGNIQYF. The CDR3 DNA sequence: TGCAGCGGCCGGGACAGCGGGAACATTCAGTACTTC. Filled out from reference TRBV29-1 and TRBJ2-4, the complete variable domain reads SAVISQKPSRDICQRGTSLTIQCQVDSQVTMMFWYRQQPGQSLTLIATANQGSEATYESGFVIDKFPISRPNLTFSTLTVSNMSPEDSSIYLCSGRDSGNIQYFGAGTRLSVL.

In nucleotides, the CDR3 is TGTGCCAGCAGCCCGGGACAGGGCGGCACTGAAGCTTTCTTT. Its translation: CASSPGQGGTEAFF. The rearrangement joins TRBV9 to TRBJ1-1; 9 bases are shared with TRBD1. Germline loops: CDR1 SGDLS, CDR2 YYNGEE. V was clipped by 4 bases and J by 4 bases; unmatched bases: 5. The CDR3 sequence is 14 residues long.

This clone was found many times. The chain employs TRBV19 and TRBJ2-5, with D possibly TRBD1 on 6 matching bases. The CDR3 extends over 14 amino acids. With 3 bases removed from V and 2 bases from J, the gap between germline ends came to 10 bases. Germline CDR1 is LNHDA and CDR2 is SQIVND (reference sequence). Here the CDR3 DNA reads TGTGCCAGTAGTATGGAGGACAGACAAGAGACCCAGTACTTC. Its protein is CASSMEDRQETQYF.

This chain uses TRBV30 with TRBJ1-2; a possible D gene is TRBD1 (5 bases). Deletions cut 7 bases from V and 8 bases from J, with 17 bases between. The CDR3 has 12 amino acids. Per the germline V gene, CDR1 is GTSNPN and CDR2 is SVGIG (reference sequence). Here the CDR3 reads CAFPAGIGGYTF. In nucleotides, the CDR3 is TGTGCCTTCCCAGCAGGGATTGGGGGCTACACCTTC.

The genes are TRBV6-5 and TRBJ2-7; TRBD2 aligns across 10 bases. The V and J ends lost 2 bases and 2 bases, in that order; junction bases with no gene match: 6. CDR1 is MNHEY and CDR2 is SVGAGI in the germline V gene. The length of the CDR3 is 16 residues. CDR3 DNA sequence: TGTGCCAGCAGTTACGTTCTAGCGGGAGCTCCCTACGAGCAGTACTTC. Protein product: CASSYVLAGAPYEQYF.

The V and J genes are TRBV19 and TRBJ1-6, with D tentatively TRBD1 (5 bases). CDR1 LNHDA and CDR2 SQIVND come from the germline V gene (reference sequence). V was trimmed by 3 bases and J by 7 bases, leaving 10 bases between them. The CDR3 is 14 residues long. The DNA for the CDR3 is TGTGCCAGTAGTATGGGGCCCAGGAATTCACCCCTCCACTTT. Its translation: CASSMGPRNSPLHF.

This clone has just a few counts. The rearrangement uses TRBV11-2 and TRBJ1-4; 11 bases agree with TRBD1. This CDR3 is built from 15 residues. Germline-derived CDR1 and CDR2 are SGHAT and FQNNGV. Trimming at V came to 5 bases and at J to 8 bases, leaving 7 bases not matched to a gene. The CDR3 DNA reads TGTGCCAGCAGCACCGGGACAGGGGGTTGGGAAAAACTGTTTTTT. Residues: CASSTGTGGWEKLFF.